This TCR beta chain was identified during a study of Ad26.COV2.S vaccination and SARS-CoV-2 variants (dated by TCRdb to the early 2020s). Study-wide context: Vaccine-arm donors were drawn from COV1001, a multicentre, randomized, double-blind, placebo-controlled phase I-IIa trial of Ad26.COV2.S in healthy adults. The TCR-sequenced set comprised approximately 32 samples: around 20 Ad26.COV2.S vaccine recipients, 5 placebo recipients and 8 SARS-CoV-2 convalescent individuals. Sequencing of the TCRbeta repertoire served to evaluate the specificity and breadth of SARS-CoV-2-reactive T cell receptors following Ad26.COV2.S vaccination. Participants in the trial were split at random into five groups of five each, receiving low-dose or high-dose Ad26.COV2.S once or twice, or else placebo on both occasions. Blinding of investigators to trial group allocation was maintained during experiments and outcome assessment. Dosing of Ad26.COV2.S was intramuscular, at either 5x10^10 or 1x10^11 viral particles, delivered as one shot or as two shots spaced 56 days apart. The paper as a whole reports these results and caveats: The authors noted that total T cell responses may have been underestimated by the TCR breadth and depth analyses. After vaccination, substantial breadth of spike-specific CD8+ and CD4+ T cell responses was reported. The study lacked the statistical power to compare responses across vaccine doses or regimens. Higher spike-specific TCR breadth was observed in Ad26.COV2.S recipients than in placebo recipients (P = 0.0014). Vaccine and placebo recipients had comparable non-spike TCR breadth, which fits with the vaccine containing only spike.

Regarding this clone: The antigen it recognizes is unknown. Base qualities are missing; no much larger clone stands one base away.

Reading the label with the study, this specimen's treatment or condition is: around 19 received Ad26.COV2.S at low or high dose, single or two shots; 5 received placebo; per-sample allocation not given. Repertoires of vaccine and placebo recipients were sequenced from samples collected on day 63 after the first injection. Between 29 July and 7 August 2020, Cohort 1b enrolled around 24 adults aged 18-55 years at one site in Boston, USA. Ad26.COV2.S consisted of a replication-incompetent adenovirus type 26 vector by which a prefusion-stabilized SARS-CoV-2 spike protein from the original Wuhan strain was expressed. TCRbeta CDR3 regions were sequenced with the immunoSEQ Assay. After extraction, genomic DNA underwent amplification by bias-controlled multiplex PCR, followed by high-throughput sequencing. Turning to the authors' computational methods: To quantify the absolute abundance of every unique TCRbeta CDR3 region, sequences were collapsed and filtered. T cell fraction was estimated by normalizing TCRbeta template counts to usable DNA, with usable DNA measured through amplification of reference genes found in all nucleated cells. Repertoire TCRs were annotated as SARS-CoV-2-specific by exact matching of V gene, CDR3 amino acid sequence and J gene to a known reactive TCR set. The reference SARS-CoV-2 TCR set was derived from MIRA and filtered for enrichment in COVID-19-positive ImmuneCODE repertoires, a step that removed public or cross-reactive TCRs. Drawing on the MIRA antigens, annotated TCRs were analysed further at the level of specific ORF or position within ORF. Depth was the summed frequency of annotated unique rearrangements, while breadth was defined as annotated unique rearrangements over total unique productive rearrangements. TCR breadth was compared between groups using two-sided Wilcoxon rank-sum tests. TCRdb mirrors the immuneACCESS table, restricted to in-frame sequences. Some clones are absent from its copies; in checked studies, under half trace to an unresolved V gene, and the reason for the others is unknown. V and J calls and clone size follow that table, whereas D and trimming were derived from the DNA. The table for this sample lists more than 350,000 clones; about nine tenths of them were counted only once. Clones ranked in the top ten supply 12% of the sample.

Based on the germline V gene, the CDR1 and CDR2 sequences are MDHEN and SYDVKM. From the cysteine through the phenylalanine, the CDR3 covers 13 amino acids. Here the CDR3 DNA is all that survives: 39 bases in frame from base 1. V and J are truncated by 7 bases and 6 bases respectively, leaving an intervening sequence of 14 bases. Source: peripheral blood, taken in a trial of Ad26.COV2.S vaccine versus placebo. The chain links TRBV28 with TRBJ2-3; the D gene is not confidently resolved. This clonotype originated in a person between 18 and 59 years old who received the Ad26.COV2.S COVID-19 vaccine or a placebo. The CDR3: CASMGRVVDTQYF. The sequenced DNA: TGTGCCAGCATGGGAAGGGTCGTGGATACGCAGTATTTT.